The T cell receptor (beta chain) under discussion was sequenced for a study of blood T cells in healthy people across ages. At the level of the study: With template switching, about one barcoded beta molecule was captured per two T cells.

Overall study results and limits: Diversity of TCR beta per million T cells declined in a roughly linear way with age.

Sample-barcoded 5' priming and a J-beta primer mix drove a second PCR of roughly 6 to 12 cycles. Samples each returned at least 2.5 million CDR3-containing paired-end reads. In TCRdb, the 5' RACE reads were re-called with MiXCR into one record per CDR3 protein. The data show approximately 810,000 distinct CDR3 sequences, with more than 25% seen just once and roughly 17% held by the top ten. This clonotype was detected a few times. Its antigen is currently unknown. Per individual sample, total RNA of at least 5.5 micrograms was extracted. The CDR3 has 13 amino acids. The V end lost 3 bases, the J end lost 1 base, and 6 bases lay between the germline ends. CDR1 is SGHTA and CDR2 is FQGNSA in the germline V gene.

V usage is TRBV7-2 and J usage is TRBJ1-1; D gene uncertain. The receptor was derived from an elderly woman in good health. The sequenced sample consisted of blood. CDR3: CASSLSSNTEAFF. CDR3 DNA: TGTGCCAGCAGCTTGTCCTCGAACACTGAAGCTTTCTTT.